One sample yielded the 21 T cell receptor beta chains listed below, sequenced in a study of blood T cells in healthy people across ages. Then a second PCR, running about 6 to 11 cycles, was carried out with a sample-barcoded 5' primer and a J-beta primer mix. TCRdb passed the 5' RACE reads through MiXCR, listing each CDR3 protein once. The repertoire holds more than 500,000 distinct CDR3 sequences, with about 26% as singletons. Material for sequencing was blood. These receptors were obtained from a woman in her seventies in good health.

The rearrangement links TRBV3-1 to TRBJ2-5, with D tentatively TRBD2 (5 bases). Trimming pared 7 bases from V and 3 bases from J, leaving 9 bases between. Per the germline V gene, CDR1 is LGHDT and CDR2 is YNNKEL (reference sequence). The length of the CDR3 is 12 residues. CDR3 residues: CASTGLKETQYF. The CDR3 nucleotides read TGTGCCAGCACAGGACTTAAAGAGACCCAGTACTTC.

This clonotype was observed a handful of times. This chain joins TRBV21-1 and TRBJ1-2; TRBD1 is the table's D call, not checked against the DNA. TRBV21-1 is a pseudogene. This CDR3 spans 18 amino acids. The CDR3 reads CASSKGGNRLPPNYGYTF. The CDR3 DNA reads as TGTGCCAGCAGCAAAGGAGGGAACCGTCTGCCCCCTAACTATGGCTACACCTTC.

This clonotype showed up just once. The rearrangement uses TRBV3-1 and TRBJ1-5, with TRBD1 matching 8 bases. Per the germline V gene, CDR1 is LGHDT and CDR2 is YNNKEL (reference sequence). With 5 bases clipped from V and 3 bases from J, the junction kept 3 bases outside the gene matches. There are 14 residues in the CDR3. In nucleotides, the CDR3 is TGTGCCAGCAGCTGGGGACAGGACAATCAGCCCCAGCATTTT. Translating it yields CASSWGQDNQPQHF.

CDR3 protein: CSARAGQGNSPLHF. The CDR3 DNA follows: TGCAGCGCAAGGGCGGGACAGGGAAATTCACCCCTCCACTTT. The rearrangement uses TRBV29-1 and TRBJ1-6; 9 bases fit TRBD1. From germline, CDR1 is SQVTM and CDR2 ANQGSEA. Trimming took 7 bases from V and 7 from J; bases not matched to a gene: 8. The CDR3 covers 14 residues.

This clonotype has more than one count but fewer than ten. The V and J genes are TRBV12-3 or TRBV12-4 and TRBJ1-2, with TRBD1 matching 10 bases. The V segment lost 4 bases and the J segment 2 bases; nucleotides outside the gene matches: 4. This CDR3 contains 15 residues. In DNA form, the CDR3 reads TGTGCCAGCAGTTACGGGACAGGGGAGAACTATGGCTACACCTTC. It translates to CASSYGTGENYGYTF.

V gene TRBV5-1 combines with J gene TRBJ1-4, with D perhaps TRBD1 (6 bases). From germline, CDR1 is SGHRS and CDR2 YFSETQ. The length of the CDR3 is 15 residues. V was pared by 0 bases and J by 8 bases, with 14 bases between. The CDR3 is CASSLEDSSIEKLFF. In DNA, the CDR3 is TGCGCCAGCAGCTTGGAGGACAGCTCGATCGAAAAACTGTTTTTT. Complete variable domain (other parts from reference TRBV5-1 and TRBJ1-4): KAGVTQTPRYLIKTRGQQVTLSCSPISGHRSVSWYQQTPGQGLQFLFEYFSETQRNKGNFPGRFSGRQFSNSRSEMNVSTLELGDSALYLCASSLEDSSIEKLFFGSGTQLSVL.

The chain is built from TRBV29-1 and TRBJ2-1; D is possibly TRBD2 (6 bases). This CDR3 spans 15 amino acids. Trimming left V 6 bases short and J 0 bases short, with 15 bases between. Looked up from germline, CDR1 is SQVTM and CDR2 is ANQGSEA. The CDR3 DNA follows: TGCAGCGTAGCCCGGGACGGGGGCTCCTACAATGAGCAGTTCTTC. Translating gives CSVARDGGSYNEQFF.

This clonotype was detected only once. The rearrangement joins TRBV7-2 to TRBJ2-3, with no clear D. Trimming removed 2 bases from V and 2 bases from J, with 11 bases in between. Germline assignment: CDR1 SGHTA and CDR2 FQGNSA. CDR3 size: 15 residues. CDR3 in amino acids: CASSLPLAVTDTQYF. The CDR3 DNA reads as TGTGCCAGCAGCTTACCTTTGGCGGTCACAGATACGCAGTATTTT.

The table lists this clonotype with a few counts. The V call is TRBV30, the J call TRBJ1-2; D is undetermined. The V end was cut by 1 base, the J end by 4 bases, with 16 bases between. The CDR3 covers 15 residues. CDR1 GTSNPN and CDR2 SVGIG come from the germline V gene (reference sequence). CDR3 nucleotides: TGTGCCTGGAGTGGGGAGGGTGGGGTGAGCTATGGCTACACCTTC. This gives the protein CAWSGEGGVSYGYTF.

The V gene is TRBV14, the J gene TRBJ2-5; TRBD2 aligns across 10 bases. The V gene's germline CDR1 is SGHDN and CDR2 FVKESK. V lost 5 bases to trimming and J lost 3 bases; unmatched junction nucleotides: 15. CDR3 length equals 18 residues. The CDR3 loop is CASSEGLAATTTEETQYF. CDR3 in DNA: TGTGCCAGCAGCGAAGGACTAGCGGCGACTACCACAGAAGAGACCCAGTACTTC.

In this sample, this clonotype turned up a few times. J is TRBJ2-5 and V is TRBV9; the match to TRBD2 covers 9 bases. TRBJ2-1 explains the end of the DNA better; the J call may be wrong. The CDR3 contains 15 residues. Germline loops: CDR1 SGDLS, CDR2 YYNGEE. CDR3 DNA: TGTGCCAGCACCCAGGGGAGCGGGGGGAACAATGAGCAGTTCTTC. This translates into CASTQGSGGNNEQFF.

J is TRBJ1-3 and V is TRBV9, with 9 bases that match TRBD1. Germline V lookup: CDR1 SGDLS, CDR2 YYNGEE. V shed 6 bases and J 0 bases; nucleotides not matched to a gene: 4. The CDR3 covers 15 residues. The CDR3 DNA follows: TGTGCCAGCAACCCGACAGGGGGCTCTGGAAACACCATATATTTT. Protein: CASNPTGGSGNTIYF.

This clonotype was seen only a few times. The J gene is TRBJ1-2, the V gene TRBV5-5; no definite D call. V was shortened by 4 bases and J by 1 base, with 11 bases between the two germline ends. This CDR3 is built from 14 residues. Germline V gives CDR1 SGHKS, CDR2 YYEKEE (reference sequence). CDR3 residues: CASSPRRLNYGYTF. The CDR3 DNA reads as TGTGCCAGCAGCCCGAGGCGGCTTAACTATGGCTACACCTTC.

This clonotype was seen a handful of times. CDR3 DNA sequence: TGTGCCAGCAGTGAATGGACAGCCCAAGAGACCCAGTACTTC. Protein sequence: CASSEWTAQETQYF. This chain uses TRBV2 with TRBJ2-5, with D perhaps TRBD1 (6 bases). Germline-derived CDR1 and CDR2 are SNHLY and FYNNEI. V gave up 2 bases and J gave up 1 base, with 8 bases separating them. The CDR3 sequence is 14 residues long.

This clonotype was detected only a few times. The gene calls are TRBV29-1 and TRBJ1-1; D is uncertain. V was pared by 1 base and J by 0 bases, with 9 bases between. Looked up from germline, CDR1 is SQVTM and CDR2 is ANQGSEA. The CDR3 covers 14 residues. CDR3 in amino acids: CSVEVAYMNTEAFF. The CDR3 coding sequence is TGCAGCGTTGAAGTCGCATACATGAACACTGAAGCTTTCTTT. Combining the CDR3 with reference TRBV29-1 and TRBJ1-1 gives the whole variable domain SAVISQKPSRDICQRGTSLTIQCQVDSQVTMMFWYRQQPGQSLTLIATANQGSEATYESGFVIDKFPISRPNLTFSTLTVSNMSPEDSSIYLCSVEVAYMNTEAFFGQGTRLTVV.

The rearrangement links TRBV29-1 to TRBJ1-1, with 8 bases lining up with TRBD1. J gave up 7 bases and V 7 bases, and 14 bases lay outside the gene matches. Germline CDR1 is SQVTM and CDR2 is ANQGSEA. The CDR3 consists of 14 residues. CDR3 sequence (DNA): TGCAGCGCCGGGACAGGTCCGCTTGAACTTGAAGCTTTCTTT. It translates to CSAGTGPLELEAFF.

This sequence joins TRBV2 and TRBJ2-3, with a possible D match to TRBD2 (5 bases). The CDR3 contains 13 residues. V lost 4 bases, J lost 2 bases, and 7 bases lay in between. Looked up from germline, CDR1 is SNHLY and CDR2 is FYNNEI. CDR3 coding DNA: TGTGCCAGCAGTGCGGGGAACACAGATACGCAGTATTTT. Amino acid sequence: CASSAGNTDTQYF.

This chain joins TRBV5-1 and TRBJ2-7, with D tentatively TRBD1 (7 bases). The V gene lost 6 bases and the J gene lost 5 bases, with 24 bases spanning the gap. Looked up from germline, CDR1 is SGHRS and CDR2 is YFSETQ. This CDR3 is 16 amino acids long. CDR3 nucleotides: TGCGCCAGCACGGCGGGGCACGGGACAGAGGCAAACGAGCAGTACTTC. The encoded protein is CASTAGHGTEANEQYF.

This clonotype was seen more than once but under ten times. The V gene is TRBV6-5, the J gene TRBJ1-1; 10 nucleotides match TRBD1. The trim removed 2 bases at V and 5 bases at J, leaving 5 bases unmatched. Germline assignment: CDR1 MNHEY and CDR2 SVGAGI. There are 15 residues in the CDR3. The CDR3 loop reads CASSYHDRGPTEAFF. The CDR3 DNA reads as TGTGCCAGCAGTTACCATGACAGGGGGCCTACTGAAGCTTTCTTT.

This clonotype has at least ten counts. The genes are TRBV11-1 and TRBJ2-5; 8 bases map to TRBD1. The CDR3 totals 16 residues. With V trimmed by 4 bases and J by 4 bases, 11 bases remained unmatched. Germline CDR1 is SGHAT and CDR2 is FQDESV (reference sequence). CDR3 in amino acids: CASSSQQGVRGETQYF. The CDR3 bases are TGTGCCAGCAGCTCCCAACAGGGGGTCCGTGGAGAGACCCAGTACTTC.

CDR3: CASSEFEEQFF. For the CDR3, the DNA is TGTGCCAGCAGTGAATTTGAAGAGCAGTTCTTC. This rearrangement joins TRBV25-1 to TRBJ2-5; D uncertain. TRBJ2-1 explains the end of the DNA better; the J call may be wrong. Per germline, CDR1 MGHDK and CDR2 SYGVNS. CDR3 length equals 11 residues.